These T cell receptor beta chains were read from a single sample in a study of T cell responses to AZD1222 COVID-19 vaccine. This table comes from immunoSEQ multiplex PCR, and its TCRdb copy is limited to in-frame clones, with some not included. Among about 100,000 clones listed, just under 90% were seen once. The starting material was peripheral blood, obtained on day 0 of AZD1222 vaccination. All receptors derive from an adult in good health. Both conserved end residues are part of each CDR3. The D gene is left open where the match is weak. Rows may omit the clone size; those that give it use once, few, many or a size class.

j_call d_call v_call clone_size cdr3_nt cdr3_aa
TRBJ2-1 - TRBV4-3 - TGCGCCAGCAGCCAAGAAGGGACCCCGGGTGGGGATGAGCAGTTCTTC CASSQEGTPGGDEQFF
TRBJ2-7 TRBD1 TRBV18 - TGTGCCAGCGCCATGGGACAGTTAGACGAGCAGTACTTC CASAMGQLDEQYF
TRBJ1-5 - TRBV5-6 - TGTGCCAGCAGCTTTGGCGGGTTACAGCCCCAGCATTTT CASSFGGLQPQHF
TRBJ1-6 TRBD1 TRBV30 - TGTGCCTGGAGGGTCGGGGACAGGGAGAATTCACCCCTCCACTTT CAWRVGDRENSPLHF
TRBJ2-7 TRBD2 TRBV2 - TGTGCCAGCAGACGGGAGCGGGGGGCAATCATTAGCGAGCAGTACTTC CASRRERGAIISEQYF
TRBJ1-5 - TRBV6-2/TRBV6-3 - TGTGCCAGCAGTTACTTGCAGTTCAATCAGCCCCAGCATTTT CASSYLQFNQPQHF
TRBJ1-2 - TRBV3-1/TRBV3-2 - TGTGCCAGCAGCCTGGCGGGTGGCTACACCTTC CASSLAGGYTF
TRBJ1-1 - TRBV2 - TGTGCCAGCAGTGCCCAGGGAGGGATCACTGAAGCTTTCTTT CASSAQGGITEAFF
TRBJ1-4 - TRBV6-6 - TGTGCCAGCAGTTACATATCAGGGGATGAAAAACTGTTTTTT CASSYISGDEKLFF
TRBJ1-5 - TRBV6-5 - TGTGCCAGCAAGAGGGATAGGAATCAGCCCCAGCATTTT CASKRDRNQPQHF
TRBJ1-1 - TRBV5-4 - TGTGCCAGCAGCTCCCGGGACGTCAACACTGAAGCTTTCTTT CASSSRDVNTEAFF
TRBJ2-1 TRBD2 TRBV5-6 - TGTGCCAGCAGCATCACTAGCGGGGGTTACAATGAGCAGTTCTTC CASSITSGGYNEQFF
TRBJ2-1 - TRBV12-3/TRBV12-4 - TGTGCCAGCAGCCAGCACGGGGAACAGCAGTTCTTC CASSQHGEQQFF
TRBJ1-1 - TRBV12-3/TRBV12-4 - TGTGCCAGCAGTTTTATGACGGCCACTGAAGCTTTCTTT CASSFMTATEAFF
TRBJ2-2 - TRBV7-2 - TGTGCCAGCAGCTTAGAGCTAGCAGGCACCGGGGAGCTGTTTTTT CASSLELAGTGELFF
TRBJ1-3 TRBD1 TRBV5-1 - TGCGCCAGCACCGGACAGGCTGGAAACACCATATATTTT CASTGQAGNTIYF
TRBJ1-4 - TRBV15 - TGTGCCACCAGCCGTGACACAGAAAAACTGTTTTTT CATSRDTEKLFF
TRBJ2-1 TRBD2 TRBV3-1/TRBV3-2 - TGTGCCAGCAGCCACCTCGGACTAGCGGGGGACAATGAGCAGTTCTTC CASSHLGLAGDNEQFF
TRBJ1-2 - TRBV9 - TGTGCCAGCAGCCCTGGGACGGACGGCTATGGCTACACCTTC CASSPGTDGYGYTF
TRBJ1-1 TRBD1 TRBV6-5 few TGTGCCAGCAGTTCTCAGGGGGCGGACACTGAAGCTTTCTTT CASSSQGADTEAFF
TRBJ1-6 TRBD1 TRBV5-3 - TGTGCCAGAAGCTTACCCCCGGGACAGCTAAATTCACCCCTCCACTTT CARSLPPGQLNSPLHF
TRBJ1-1 - TRBV6-2/TRBV6-3 - TGTGCCAGCAGTTACCACAGGGTTACGGCTGAAGCTTTCTTT CASSYHRVTAEAFF
TRBJ1-1 - TRBV4-2 - TGTGCCAGCAGCCAAGAACCGGGGGCCGTGGCGGAAGCTTTCTTT CASSQEPGAVAEAFF
TRBJ1-5 TRBD1 TRBV5-6 - TGTGCCAGCAGCAACAGGGGAGCACGGTATAGCAATCAGCCCCAGCATTTT CASSNRGARYSNQPQHF
TRBJ1-1 - TRBV5-6 - TGTGCCAGCAGCCTTAGTTCCCTAGTTGGGGCTTTCTTT CASSLSSLVGAFF
TRBJ2-3 TRBD2 TRBV6-2/TRBV6-3 - TGTGCCAGCAGTTTGACTAGCGGGGAGACAGATACGCAGTATTTT CASSLTSGETDTQYF
TRBJ2-5 - TRBV24-1 - TGTGCCACTAGCGACAAGCTAGAACGAGAGACCCAGTACTTC CATSDKLERETQYF
TRBJ1-2 - TRBV19 - TGTGCCAGTAGTATAATAGAGGGGCGCGTCTATGGCTACACCTTC CASSIIEGRVYGYTF
TRBJ1-1 - TRBV19 - TGTGCCAGTAGTTACACGAACACTGAAGCTTTCTTT CASSYTNTEAFF
TRBJ2-1 - TRBV7-2 - TGTGCCAGCAGCTTAGGTTCTAGAGTTGGTATTGAGCAGTTCTTC CASSLGSRVGIEQFF
TRBJ1-4 - TRBV20-1 - TGCAGTGCTAGTCGGCAGGCGGACGATGAAAAACTGTTTTTT CSASRQADDEKLFF
TRBJ1-2 - TRBV24-1 - TGTGCCACTGACAGCGCCTTCAACTATGGCTACACCTTC CATDSAFNYGYTF
TRBJ1-6 TRBD1 TRBV18 - TGTGCCAGCTCACCAACAGGGGAGCGTTCACCCCTCCACTTT CASSPTGERSPLHF
TRBJ1-3 - TRBV30 - TGTGCCTGGACCTACGGGGACACCATATATTTT CAWTYGDTIYF
TRBJ1-5 - TRBV16 - TGTGCCAGCAGCCAATCTGGGGCAGGGACTGAGTCCCAGCATTTT CASSQSGAGTESQHF
TRBJ2-2 - TRBV7-2 - TGTGCCAGCAGTACTCCGGGACGCTCCACCGGGGAGCTGTTTTTT CASSTPGRSTGELFF
TRBJ1-2 - TRBV7-6 - TGTGCCAGCAGCTTAGCGCAATTTGGTGGCTACACCTTC CASSLAQFGGYTF
TRBJ1-2 TRBD1 TRBV5-4 - TGTGCCAGCAGCTGGGGGACAGGGAATGATGGCTACACCTTC CASSWGTGNDGYTF
TRBJ1-1 TRBD1 TRBV5-1 - TGCGCCAGCAGTCCAGGGGGCCGGGATGACACTGAAGCTTTCTTT CASSPGGRDDTEAFF
TRBJ2-7 - TRBV11-2 - TGTGCCAGCAGCCCCCGGGCCGTCCTTCTCTCCCCAGAGGGGTACGAGCAGTACTTC CASSPRAVLLSPEGYEQYF
TRBJ1-2 - TRBV5-1 - TGCGCCAGCGCTCCGTCCCCGGGACACCCGGGAGATTCCGGCTACACCTTC CASAPSPGHPGDSGYTF
TRBJ1-1 TRBD1 TRBV18 - TGTGCCAGCTCACCCAACAGGGGCTCCAACACTGAAGCTTTCTTT CASSPNRGSNTEAFF
TRBJ2-5 - TRBV2 - TGTGCCAGCAGAGTAGTCGGAGAGACCCAGTACTTC CASRVVGETQYF
TRBJ1-1 - TRBV6-5 - TGTGCCAGCCGAGGAGGGGGGGAGACTGAAGCTTTCTTT CASRGGGETEAFF
TRBJ1-2 - TRBV5-1 - TGCGCCAGCAGCTCCGGGGACTATGGCTACACCTTC CASSSGDYGYTF